The 13 T cell receptor beta chains below were found in one sample sequenced in a study of response to subunit inactivated influenza vaccine. TCRdb fed the RT-PCR reads into MiXCR, producing one record per CDR3 protein. The sample yields over 750,000 distinct CDR3 sequences, 20% to 25% seen once. The source was PBMCs from blood, collected around 5 days after vaccination. The receptor source for this set is a man over 45 who received an inactivated influenza vaccine.

This chain links TRBV15 with TRBJ2-1; D gene unclear. Germline CDR1 is LNHNV and CDR2 is YYDKDF (reference sequence). This CDR3 has 12 amino acids. Trimming removed 11 bases from V and 10 bases from J, with 18 bases in between. The DNA for the CDR3 is TGTGCCCTCAGCGAACGATTCGGGGAGCAGTTCTTC. Its protein product is CALSERFGEQFF.

CDR3 residues: CASSWTSGRRSYEQYF. DNA for the CDR3: TGTGCCAGCAGTTGGACTAGCGGGCGACGCTCCTACGAGCAGTACTTC. The chain links TRBV12-3 or TRBV12-4 to TRBJ2-7; TRBD2 aligns across 11 bases. The length of the CDR3 is 16 residues. V shed 4 bases, J shed 0 bases, and the junction held 5 bases outside the gene matches.

This clonotype was seen a few times. The chain recombines TRBV7-2 with TRBJ2-3; 9 nucleotides agree with TRBD2. V was clipped by 4 bases and J by 4 bases; unmatched bases: 6. CDR3 size: 15 residues. The germline V gene encodes CDR1 SGHTA and CDR2 FQGNSA. DNA for the CDR3: TGTGCCAGCAGCTATCTAGCGGGAACGCCAGATACGCAGTATTTT. Its protein product is CASSYLAGTPDTQYF.

This rearrangement joins TRBV5-1 to TRBJ1-1; 8 bases are a match to TRBD1. Per the germline V gene, CDR1 is SGHRS and CDR2 is YFSETQ. V lost 2 bases to trimming and J lost 11 bases; unmatched junction nucleotides: 17. This CDR3 has 16 amino acids. The CDR3 DNA reads TGCGCCAGCAGCTTCACTCCCTTAAACCAGGGGGCGTTTGCTTTCTTT. This encodes CASSFTPLNQGAFAFF.

A remark on this clonotype: At one boundary the junction diverges from the germline segment, which might be a read error. This chain joins TRBV20-1 and TRBJ2-2; D is possibly TRBD2 (5 bases). The CDR3 extends over 14 amino acids. The germline gives CDR1 DFQATT, CDR2 SNEGSKA (reference sequence). The CDR3 DNA follows: TGCAGTGCTAGAGAGTGGGAAGGGCACGGGGAGCTGTTATTT. This encodes CSAREWEGHGELLF.

The rearrangement joins TRBV15 to TRBJ1-1, with 11 bases matching TRBD1. The CDR3 loop spans 14 amino acids. With 5 bases clipped from V and 4 bases from J, the junction kept 3 bases outside the gene matches. From germline, CDR1 is LNHNV and CDR2 YYDKDF (reference sequence). The CDR3 bases are TGTGCCACCAGCGGACAGGGGGCGAGCACTGAAGCTTTCTTT. Translation gives CATSGQGASTEAFF.

This chain uses TRBV2 with TRBJ2-7; D is unclear. CDR1 and CDR2 from the germline V gene are SNHLY and FYNNEI. Trimming stripped 4 bases from V and 7 bases from J, with 8 bases between. This CDR3 contains 11 residues. For the CDR3, the DNA is TGTGCCAGCAGTGTGGTAGTGGAGCAGTACTTC. This translates into CASSVVVEQYF.

In regard to this clonotype: A much larger clone is a single base away; this may be a read error. The chain joins TRBV29-1 to TRBJ2-1; perhaps TRBD1 as D (6 bases). The CDR3 runs to 13 residues. The germline gives CDR1 SQVTM, CDR2 ANQGSEA. The ends were cut back, 3 bases at V and 4 bases at J, with 10 bases in the middle. DNA of the CDR3: TGCAGCGTTGATGAGGGACATTACAATGAGCAGTTCTTC. It codes for CSVDEGHYNEQFF.

This clonotype was detected ten times or more. The chain employs TRBV7-8 and TRBJ2-3; tentative D call: TRBD1 (5 bases). Germline loops: CDR1 SGHVS, CDR2 FQNEAQ. Trimming took off 6 bases at V and 2 bases at J, with 15 bases between the two ends. This CDR3 has 15 residues. CDR3 loop: CASRETVIDTDTQYF. The DNA of the CDR3 is TGTGCCAGCAGAGAGACAGTTATTGACACAGATACGCAGTATTTT.

The V and J genes are TRBV12-3 or TRBV12-4 and TRBJ2-7; the D call may be TRBD1 or TRBD2 (5 bases each). Trimming pared 2 bases from V and 0 bases from J, leaving 11 bases between. There are 15 residues in the CDR3. CDR3 coding DNA: TGTGCCAGCAGTTTACTAGGGACGGCCTCCTACGAGCAGTACTTC. It is translated as CASSLLGTASYEQYF.

The rearrangement uses TRBV4-2 and TRBJ2-3; no definite D call. The CDR3 sequence is 15 residues long. V was cut by 0 bases and J by 8 bases, with 15 bases left in between. The germline V gene has CDR1 LGHNA and CDR2 YNFKEQ. The CDR3 nucleotides read TGTGCCAGCAGCCAAGATCTGGTACAAATGATTACGCAGTATTTT. Its translation: CASSQDLVQMITQYF.

The V gene is TRBV6-2 or TRBV6-3, the J gene TRBJ1-2, with D hard to call. Germline CDR1 reads MNHEY; CDR2 reads SVGEGT. Trimming took off 0 bases at V and 4 bases at J, with 9 bases between the two ends. The CDR3 covers 14 residues. The CDR3 loop is CASSYSEGFYGYTF. As DNA, the CDR3 is TGTGCCAGCAGTTACTCGGAAGGGTTCTATGGCTACACCTTC.

The table lists this clonotype with a few counts. The rearrangement links TRBV9 to TRBJ2-5, with a tentative D call TRBD2 (5 bases). Trimming removed 0 bases from V and 2 bases from J, with 8 bases in between. This CDR3 has 14 amino acids. The germline V gene has CDR1 SGDLS and CDR2 YYNGEE. DNA of the CDR3: TGTGCCAGCAGCGTAGCTTCGGGGCAAGAGACCCAGTACTTC. Translated: CASSVASGQETQYF.